These 30 T cell receptor beta chains came from one sample sequenced in a study of blood T cell repertoires in COVID-19. Clones were read by immunoSEQ multiplex PCR, and TCRdb kept only the in-frame ones, dropping some. The sample lists 150,000 or so clones, over 60% occurring once. Sequenced: peripheral blood. Receptors originate from a woman aged 70-85 years with acute or convalescent COVID-19.

J is TRBJ2-1 and V is TRBV7-2, with 7 bases fitting TRBD2. The CDR3 has 14 residues. V shed 8 bases and J 7 bases; nucleotides not matched to a gene: 11. In germline, CDR1 is SGHTA, CDR2 FQGNSA. CDR3 amino acids: CASRGDGGWNEQFF. In DNA form, the CDR3 reads TGTGCCAGCCGGGGGGACGGGGGGTGGAATGAGCAGTTCTTC.

The genes are TRBV28 and TRBJ2-4; a weak D match, TRBD1 (6 bases). Germline values: CDR1 MDHEN, CDR2 SYDVKM. V gave up 7 bases and J gave up 4 bases, with 17 bases separating them. The length of the CDR3 is 15 residues. CDR3 in amino acids: CASKSFGTPKNIQYF. CDR3 bases: TGTGCCAGCAAATCCTTCGGGACACCGAAAAACATTCAGTACTTC.

This clone was seen once. The gene calls are TRBV10-3 and TRBJ2-7, with D possibly being TRBD2 (5 bases). This CDR3 is 12 amino acids long. The V end was cut by 6 bases, the J end by 1 base, with 7 bases between. CDR1 and CDR2 (germline): ENHRY, SYGVKD. CDR3 sequence: CAIRRDSYEQYF. CDR3 bases: TGTGCCATCAGACGGGATTCCTACGAGCAGTACTTC.

This clone was counted between two and nine times. The chain links TRBV2 to TRBJ1-2; 7 nucleotides align to TRBD1. The length of the CDR3 is 16 residues. V dropped 6 bases and J dropped 3; count of bases not matched to a gene: 13. Germline loops: CDR1 SNHLY, CDR2 FYNNEI. The CDR3 is CASRGGSWDSHYGYTF. In DNA, the CDR3 is TGTGCCAGCAGGGGAGGATCTTGGGACAGCCACTATGGCTACACCTTC.

This rearrangement joins TRBV5-1 to TRBJ1-4, with 11 bases matching TRBD1. This CDR3 has 15 amino acids. V was pared by 4 bases and J by 8 bases, with 7 bases of the junction left unmatched. Germline V CDR1 and CDR2: SGHRS, YFSETQ. CDR3 sequence reads: CASSPRTGGREKLFF. The CDR3 coding sequence is TGCGCCAGCAGCCCCCGGACAGGGGGCCGGGAAAAACTGTTTTTT.

This clone was found once. The V and J genes are TRBV7-6 and TRBJ2-7; TRBD1 aligns across 9 bases. Germline V gene lookup returns CDR1 SGHVS and CDR2 FNYEAQ. Unmatched junction bases numbered 6, after V lost 5 bases and J lost 4 bases. This CDR3 is built from 14 residues. The chain's CDR3 is CASSKGQGGYEQYF. CDR3 nucleotide sequence: TGTGCCAGCAGCAAGGGACAGGGAGGATACGAGCAGTACTTC.

The chain carries TRBV7-9 and TRBJ2-1, with TRBD2 identical over 8 bases. V shed 4 bases, J shed 4 bases, and the junction held 6 bases outside the gene matches. The germline gives CDR1 SEHNR, CDR2 FQNEAQ (reference sequence). This CDR3 is built from 15 residues. The CDR3 nucleotides are TGTGCCAGCAGCTCACTAGCGGTGACATACAATGAGCAGTTCTTC. Protein sequence: CASSSLAVTYNEQFF.

The chain is built from TRBV4-1 and TRBJ2-2; TRBD1 matches 7 bases. This CDR3 is 15 amino acids long. The V and J ends lost 2 bases and 6 bases, in that order; junction bases with no gene match: 6. Per the germline V gene, CDR1 is MGHRA and CDR2 is YSYEKL. CDR3 nucleotides: TGCGCCAGCAGCCAAAAAGGACAGGTCGCCGGGGAGCTGTTTTTT. This encodes CASSQKGQVAGELFF.

This chain joins TRBV6-1 and TRBJ2-7; a weak D match, TRBD2 (6 bases). CDR1 is MNHNS and CDR2 is SASEGT in the germline V gene. The V and J ends lost 1 base and 3 bases respectively, with 16 bases between them. The length of the CDR3 is 16 residues. CDR3 coding DNA: TGTGCCAGCAGTGAAGAAGGGACTGAGGAGGGCTACGAGCAGTACTTC. Protein product: CASSEEGTEEGYEQYF.

The chain recombines TRBV28 with TRBJ1-1, with a weak D call TRBD1 (5 bases). The CDR3 runs 13 residues. CDR1 is MDHEN and CDR2 is SYDVKM in the germline V gene. Trimming removed 6 bases from V and 4 bases from J, with 12 bases in between. For the CDR3, the DNA is TGTGCCAGCAGGGGGGGTGTACGCACTGAAGCTTTCTTT. This translates into CASRGGVRTEAFF.

The chain has TRBV15 and TRBJ2-3, with 13 bases fitting TRBD2. The germline CDR1 and CDR2 sequences are LNHNV and YYDKDF (reference sequence). The CDR3 is made up of 16 amino acids. V shed 5 bases, J shed 5 bases, and the junction held 7 bases outside the gene matches. The DNA of the CDR3 is TGTGCCACCAGCCGGGGGACTAGCGGGGAGGGAGATACGCAGTATTTT. Its protein product is CATSRGTSGEGDTQYF.

The chain has TRBV6-5 and TRBJ2-1, with D possibly being TRBD1 (6 bases). This CDR3 has 16 amino acids. From germline, CDR1 is MNHEY and CDR2 SVGAGI. V was shortened by 0 bases and J by 6 bases, with 15 bases between the two germline ends. The CDR3 protein is CASSYSSGVGSNEQFF. The DNA for the CDR3 is TGTGCCAGCAGTTACTCATCAGGGGTCGGAAGCAATGAGCAGTTCTTC.

The chain has TRBV5-1 and TRBJ2-7; 7 bases are shared with TRBD1. CDR3 length equals 14 residues. V was pared by 0 bases and J by 3 bases, with 3 bases of the junction left unmatched. Germline V lookup: CDR1 SGHRS, CDR2 YFSETQ. CDR3 bases: TGCGCCAGCAGCTTGGAACAGGGGTTCTACGAGCAGTACTTC. Translated: CASSLEQGFYEQYF.

The V call is TRBV7-2, the J call TRBJ2-5, with a weak D call TRBD2 (5 bases). The germline CDR1 and CDR2 sequences are SGHTA and FQGNSA. The CDR3 loop spans 14 amino acids. V shed 5 bases and J shed 0 bases, with 10 bases lying between them. CDR3 amino acids: CASSPPGNQETQYF. The CDR3 DNA reads TGTGCCAGCAGCCCCCCGGGGAACCAAGAGACCCAGTACTTC.

The chain is built from TRBV6-5 and TRBJ1-2; 7 bases match TRBD1. From germline, CDR1 is MNHEY and CDR2 SVGAGI. The V segment lost 6 bases and the J segment 2 bases; nucleotides outside the gene matches: 9. The CDR3 runs to 15 residues. The DNA for the CDR3 is TGTGCCAGCAGGGACCGAGCGGACAGGAACTATGGCTACACCTTC. This codes for CASRDRADRNYGYTF.

This clone was detected a few times. In nucleotides, the CDR3 is TGTGCCAGCAGCTTAGTGGGCGGCACAGATACGCAGTATTTT. Its protein is CASSLVGGTDTQYF. The V and J genes are TRBV7-2 and TRBJ2-3; D is ambiguous. This CDR3 spans 14 amino acids. The germline CDR1 and CDR2 sequences are SGHTA and FQGNSA. Trimming stripped 1 base from V and 1 base from J, with 6 bases between.

The V call is TRBV3-1 (or the pseudogene TRBV3-2), the J call TRBJ1-1; a possible D gene is TRBD1 (5 bases). CDR1 is LGHDT, CDR2 YNNKEL, per germline (reference sequence). There are 15 residues in the CDR3. Trimming stripped 4 bases from V and 4 bases from J, with 16 bases between. This CDR3 reads CASSPALGGGTEAFF. CDR3 coding DNA: TGTGCCAGCAGCCCCGCCCTCGGGGGTGGCACTGAAGCTTTCTTT.

The chain recombines TRBV7-6 with TRBJ2-7, with D possibly being TRBD1 (5 bases). Germline assignment: CDR1 SGHVS and CDR2 FNYEAQ. The ends were cut back, 0 bases at V and 6 bases at J, with 9 bases in the middle. This CDR3 is 13 amino acids long. The CDR3 nucleotides are TGTGCCAGCAGCTTAGCGCTAAGGGGCGAGCAGTACTTC. Its translation is CASSLALRGEQYF. The full variable domain, completed using reference TRBV7-6 and TRBJ2-7, is GAGVSQSPRYKVTKRGQDVALRCDPISGHVSLYWYRQALGQGPEFLTYFNYEAQQDKSGLPNDRFSAERPEGSISTLTIQRTEQRDSAMYRCASSLALRGEQYFGPGTRLTVT.

A remark on this clone: Other DNA sequences in the sample encode the same CDR3. The J gene is TRBJ2-3, the V gene TRBV9, with 7 bases that match TRBD2. V shed 0 bases and J 2 bases; nucleotides not matched to a gene: 3. The length of the CDR3 is 15 residues. CDR1 and CDR2 (germline): SGDLS, YYNGEE. CDR3 in DNA: TGTGCCAGCAGCGTAGGGCTAGCGGACACAGATACGCAGTATTTT. Translating it yields CASSVGLADTDTQYF.

V usage is TRBV4-1 and J usage is TRBJ2-5, with 7 bases aligning to TRBD2. V lost 6 bases to trimming and J lost 5 bases; unmatched junction nucleotides: 9. This CDR3 has 14 amino acids. In germline, CDR1 is MGHRA, CDR2 YSYEKL. The CDR3 loop reads CASSWGGDGETQYF. The CDR3 DNA reads TGCGCCAGCAGTTGGGGAGGGGATGGGGAGACCCAGTACTTC.

The chain employs TRBV9 and TRBJ2-5; 8 bases are a match to TRBD1. The CDR3 covers 15 residues. V lost 0 bases and J lost 2; bases outside the gene matches: 3. Germline assignment: CDR1 SGDLS and CDR2 YYNGEE. CDR3 coding DNA: TGTGCCAGCAGCGTAGGGACAGGGTCACAAGAGACCCAGTACTTC. Protein product: CASSVGTGSQETQYF.

The chain is built from TRBV7-9 and TRBJ2-2, with 10 bases matching TRBD2. J gave up 6 bases and V 6 bases, and 10 bases lay outside the gene matches. The CDR3 length is 16 residues. Germline CDR1 reads SEHNR; CDR2 reads FQNEAQ (reference sequence). The CDR3 bases are TGTGCCAGCAGTAGGACTAGCGGAGGAATCCCCGGGGAGCTGTTTTTT. As protein: CASSRTSGGIPGELFF.

The chain carries TRBV11-2 and TRBJ1-4; no clear D gene. With 5 bases removed from V and 8 bases from J, the gap between germline ends came to 9 bases. Per germline, CDR1 SGHAT and CDR2 FQNNGV. The CDR3 consists of 12 residues. CDR3 amino acids: CASSASGEKLFF. The CDR3 DNA sequence: TGTGCCAGCAGCGCTTCGGGGGAAAAACTGTTTTTT.

The chain combines TRBV7-9 with TRBJ2-7, with D possibly TRBD1 on 6 matching bases. The CDR3 extends over 13 amino acids. Trimming removed 6 bases at V and 2 bases at J, with 11 bases between. The V gene's germline CDR1 is SEHNR and CDR2 FQNEAQ (reference sequence). CDR3 coding DNA: TGTGCCAGCAGTTGGGCAGGGGCCTACGAGCAGTACTTC. Translated, it gives CASSWAGAYEQYF.

The chain carries TRBV30 and TRBJ2-3; 9 bases fit TRBD2. V lost 5 bases to trimming and J lost 4 bases; unmatched junction nucleotides: 7. Germline CDR1 GTSNPN, CDR2 SVGIG (reference sequence). The CDR3 runs 14 residues. The CDR3, as DNA: TGTGCCTGGGCTCATGCGGGAGGGCCAGATACGCAGTATTTT. Its translation is CAWAHAGGPDTQYF. The full variable domain, rest sourced from reference TRBV30 and TRBJ2-3, is SQTIHQWPATLVQPVGSPLSLECTVEGTSNPNLYWYRQAAGRGLQLLFYSVGIGQISSEVPQNLSASRPQDRQFILSSKKLLLSDSGFYLCAWAHAGGPDTQYFGPGTRLTVL.

CDR3 nucleotides: TGTGCCAGCAGCTTAACTAGCGGGAGCTCAGATACGCAGTATTTT. It codes for CASSLTSGSSDTQYF. The chain is built from TRBV7-2 and TRBJ2-3; 11 bases fit TRBD2. The CDR3 totals 15 residues. In germline, CDR1 is SGHTA, CDR2 FQGNSA. The V and J ends lost 2 bases and 4 bases, in that order; junction bases with no gene match: 2.

The chain uses TRBV13 and TRBJ1-6, with a tentative D call TRBD1 (6 bases). Germline CDR1 reads PRHDT; CDR2 reads FYEKMQ (reference sequence). Trimming left V 6 bases short and J 0 bases short, with 24 bases between. This CDR3 has 20 residues. The CDR3 is CASRTGSPGVQTSYNSPLHF. The DNA for the CDR3 is TGTGCCAGCAGGACAGGCTCCCCAGGGGTCCAAACCTCCTATAATTCACCCCTCCACTTT.

The CDR3 nucleotides read TGTGCCAGTAGCGATTCCGGGACAGCCCAAGAGACCCAGTACTTC. Amino acids: CASSDSGTAQETQYF. The chain is built from TRBV19 and TRBJ2-5, with 7 bases identical to TRBD1. The CDR3 sequence is 15 residues long. J was trimmed by 1 base and V by 6 bases; bases with no gene match: 8. The V gene's germline CDR1 is LNHDA and CDR2 SQIVND (reference sequence).

V gene TRBV5-1 combines with J gene TRBJ2-1; 7 nucleotides agree with TRBD2. J gave up 4 bases and V 0 bases, and 1 base lay outside the gene matches. Per the germline V gene, CDR1 is SGHRS and CDR2 is YFSETQ. The CDR3 is 14 amino acids. CDR3 DNA sequence: TGCGCCAGCAGCTTGGGCGGGGGTTACAATGAGCAGTTCTTC. Its translation is CASSLGGGYNEQFF.

A few counts support this clone. This chain joins TRBV7-9 and TRBJ1-2, with 8 bases fitting TRBD1. Trimming at V came to 0 bases and at J to 5 bases, leaving 14 bases not matched to a gene. The CDR3 is 18 residues long. Germline values: CDR1 SEHNR, CDR2 FQNEAQ (reference sequence). CDR3 nucleotides: TGTGCCAGCAGCTTAGCGGGGACAGGTAGCCTCAGAGGGTATGGCTACACCTTC. Its translation is CASSLAGTGSLRGYGYTF. Supplemented by reference TRBV7-9 and TRBJ1-2, the full variable domain reads DTGVSQNPRHKITKRGQNVTFRCDPISEHNRLYWYRQTLGQGPEFLTYFQNEAQLEKSRLLSDRFSAERPKGSFSTLEIQRTEQGDSAMYLCASSLAGTGSLRGYGYTFGSGTRLTVV.